This note documents a single T cell receptor beta chain sequence. Its matching antigen is unknown. The CDR3 totals 13 residues. Germline CDR1 is MNHEY and CDR2 is SVGAGI. Between the trimmed V and J ends, which lost 1 base and 2 bases, there was a span of 2 bases. This specimen belongs to a study of CD4 T cells in relation to SARS-CoV-2 and coronaviruses. Study at large: After nine to eleven days of antigen culture, PBMC TCR beta CDR3s were sequenced. Controls used an HIV-1 Nef peptide pool or no peptide.

The method was immunoSEQ multiplex PCR; TCRdb's version includes in-frame clones alone and lacks a portion of them. The sample holds about 29,000 clones, roughly three quarters seen once. Unexposed donor CD4+ T cells date from about 2011-2018, before the COVID-19 pandemic. Isolation of CD4+ T cells took place after approximately eleven days in culture. PBMCs were plated at around 2 million per well in IL-2-containing medium. The receptor comes from a human donor in good health. J is TRBJ1-4 and V is TRBV6-5; D not certain. The sequenced sample consisted of CD4+ T cells from PBMCs, cultured in vitro. The CDR3 coding sequence is TGTGCCAGCAGTTACTGGACTAATGAAAAACTGTTTTTT. This encodes CASSYWTNEKLFF.